Sequencing of this TCR beta chain was carried out in a study of T-cell reconstitution after alpha-beta-depleted transplantation in children. Study outcomes and limitations: Several hundred expanded graft clones reportedly supplied alpha-beta T cells about two months after transplant.

This clonotype occurred many times. Its antigen remains unknown. The CDR3 extends over 13 amino acids. Germline V CDR1 and CDR2: SQVTM, ANQGSEA. V shed 6 bases and J shed 2 bases, with 11 bases lying between them. Preparing the TCRbeta library involved the use of unique molecular identifiers. TCRdb recomputed calls from the PCR reads with MiXCR, one row per CDR3 protein. Found here are 700,000 or so distinct CDR3 sequences, about an eighth of them singletons; the top ten hold 0.79%. The sequence was collected from a girl aged 2 to 9 with congenital amegakaryocytic thrombocytopenia, due to receive a stem cell transplant. The sample consisted of PBMCs, taken before TCRalphabeta/CD19-depleted stem cell transplant. The chain couples TRBV29-1 to TRBJ2-1; no clear D gene. CDR3 sequence: CSVGRTAYNEQFF. The CDR3 nucleotides read TGCAGCGTCGGGCGGACGGCCTACAATGAGCAGTTCTTC.